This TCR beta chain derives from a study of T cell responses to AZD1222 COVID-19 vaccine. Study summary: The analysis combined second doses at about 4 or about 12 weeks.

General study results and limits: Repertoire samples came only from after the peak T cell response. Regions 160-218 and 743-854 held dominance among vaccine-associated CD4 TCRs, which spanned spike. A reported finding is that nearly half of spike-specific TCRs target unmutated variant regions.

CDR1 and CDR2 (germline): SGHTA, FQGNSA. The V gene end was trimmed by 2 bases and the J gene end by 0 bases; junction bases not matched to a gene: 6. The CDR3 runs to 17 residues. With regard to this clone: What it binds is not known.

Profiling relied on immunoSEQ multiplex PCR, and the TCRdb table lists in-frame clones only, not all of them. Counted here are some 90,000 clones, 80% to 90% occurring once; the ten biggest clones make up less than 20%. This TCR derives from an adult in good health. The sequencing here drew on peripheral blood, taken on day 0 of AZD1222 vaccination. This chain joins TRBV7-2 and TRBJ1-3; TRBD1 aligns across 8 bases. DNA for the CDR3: TGTGCCAGCAGCTTACTAGGGACAGGTATCTCTGGAAACACCATATATTTT. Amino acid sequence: CASSLLGTGISGNTIYF.